Listed here are 11 T cell receptor beta chains from one sample, sequenced in a study of blood T cell repertoires in COVID-19. TCRdb's table, derived via immunoSEQ multiplex PCR, lists solely in-frame clones and lacks some. The sample contains about 190,000 clones, 80% to 90% of which appear only once. Input material: peripheral blood. These receptors were taken from a human donor in a cohort sampled during active COVID-19.

The chain employs TRBV28 and TRBJ1-2, with a tentative D call TRBD1 (5 bases). The V gene's germline CDR1 is MDHEN and CDR2 SYDVKM. Trimming left V 6 bases short and J 4 bases short, with 15 bases between. The CDR3 sequence is 14 residues long. The CDR3 spells CASSLLARVYGYTF. CDR3 nucleotides: TGTGCCAGCAGCCTTCTGGCCAGGGTCTATGGCTACACCTTC.

The chain combines TRBV2 with TRBJ1-1; 11 bases align to TRBD1. V lost 5 bases to trimming and J lost 5 bases; unmatched junction nucleotides: 16. Germline CDR1 is SNHLY and CDR2 is FYNNEI. This CDR3 has 18 amino acids. The CDR3 loop reads CASSPWTGGVKMRTEAFF. The CDR3 DNA follows: TGTGCCAGCAGTCCCTGGACAGGGGGCGTGAAAATGAGGACTGAAGCTTTCTTT.

CDR3 DNA sequence: TGTGCCAGCAGCCTACCCTTTGCGGGAGCGGCAGATACGCAGTATTTT. Translating gives CASSLPFAGAADTQYF. The V call is TRBV7-8, the J call TRBJ2-3; 7 bases agree with TRBD2. V lost 5 bases to trimming and J lost 4 bases; unmatched junction nucleotides: 12. There are 16 residues in the CDR3. Germline V gives CDR1 SGHVS, CDR2 FQNEAQ.

This rearrangement joins TRBV7-6 to TRBJ1-6; a possible D gene is TRBD1 (6 bases). Per germline, CDR1 SGHVS and CDR2 FNYEAQ. Trimming took 5 bases from V and 8 from J, leaving 25 bases between them. The CDR3 spans 18 residues. CDR3 nucleotides: TGTGCCAGCAGCAATACTCTTGGGGGCCCCGTGACGGATTCACCCCTCCACTTT. It is translated as CASSNTLGGPVTDSPLHF.

The genes are TRBV4-1 and TRBJ1-5; D call uncertain. This CDR3 spans 16 amino acids. The germline V gene encodes CDR1 MGHRA and CDR2 YSYEKL. V was pared by 0 bases and J by 7 bases, with 16 bases between. CDR3 residues: CASSQDMVLNRQPQHF. Here the CDR3 DNA reads TGCGCCAGCAGCCAAGATATGGTGTTAAATAGACAGCCCCAGCATTTT.

V and J are TRBV5-1 and TRBJ2-7, with 7 bases identical to TRBD1. J gave up 3 bases and V 4 bases, and 7 bases lay outside the gene matches. Germline V gene lookup returns CDR1 SGHRS and CDR2 YFSETQ. The CDR3 has 14 residues. CDR3 nucleotides: TGCGCCAGCAGCCTCAATCAGGGGGACTACGAGCAGTACGTC. Its translation: CASSLNQGDYEQYV.

The J gene is TRBJ2-2, the V gene TRBV7-2, with TRBD2 identical over 11 bases. After removal of 1 base from V and 4 bases from J, the junction contained 2 bases not matched to a gene. The CDR3 has 16 amino acids. CDR1 and CDR2 (germline): SGHTA, FQGNSA. The CDR3 coding sequence is TGTGCCAGCAGCTTAGTTAGCGGGAGGGTCACCGGGGAGCTGTTTTTT. Its protein product is CASSLVSGRVTGELFF.

The V gene is TRBV3-1 (or the pseudogene TRBV3-2), the J gene TRBJ2-1; D gene uncertain. Germline V gene data show CDR1 as LGHDT and CDR2 as YNNKEL (reference sequence). Trimming took off 4 bases at V and 9 bases at J, with 10 bases between the two ends. This CDR3 comprises 12 residues. The CDR3 is CASSPGRPEQFF. CDR3 nucleotide sequence: TGTGCCAGCAGCCCAGGAAGGCCTGAGCAGTTCTTC.

The rearrangement links TRBV7-8 to TRBJ2-3; D not certain. CDR1 and CDR2 from the germline V gene are SGHVS and FQNEAQ. Trimming removed 1 base at V and 2 bases at J, with 7 bases between. The CDR3 spans 14 residues. The CDR3 protein is CASSLGQNTDTQYF. The CDR3 DNA is TGTGCCAGCAGCTTAGGCCAGAACACAGATACGCAGTATTTT.

This clone was counted only a few times. The chain employs TRBV7-9 and TRBJ1-3; TRBD1 is a possible D gene (6 bases). The V gene lost 5 bases and the J gene lost 4 bases, with 12 bases spanning the gap. This CDR3 comprises 14 residues. CDR1 is SEHNR and CDR2 is FQNEAQ in the germline V gene (reference sequence). The CDR3 nucleotides read TGTGCCAGCAGCCACAGGGATATCGGAAACACCATATATTTT. It encodes CASSHRDIGNTIYF. The full variable domain, its missing parts supplied by reference TRBV7-9 and TRBJ1-3, is DTGVSQNPRHKITKRGQNVTFRCDPISEHNRLYWYRQTLGQGPEFLTYFQNEAQLEKSRLLSDRFSAERPKGSFSTLEIQRTEQGDSAMYLCASSHRDIGNTIYFGEGSWLTVV.

This clone has a single count. This chain links TRBV19 with TRBJ2-3; 8 nucleotides line up with TRBD1. Germline V gene data show CDR1 as LNHDA and CDR2 as SQIVND (reference sequence). With 6 bases clipped from V and 5 bases from J, the junction kept 7 bases outside the gene matches. The CDR3 length is 14 residues. The CDR3 reads CASSRGQVGDTQYF. DNA of the CDR3: TGTGCCAGTAGCCGGGGACAGGTAGGAGATACGCAGTATTTT.